The source of this T cell receptor beta chain is a study of blood T cell repertoires in COVID-19. Study in general: Donors in the United States, Italy and Spain gave samples during acute or convalescent COVID-19. PBMCs, B-cell-depleted T cells, or T cells provided the cDNA or gDNA that made up the material.

Seattle enrolled patients during active infection and tracked them longitudinally. In the study's own analysis: Counts of nucleated cells, estimated from reference gene primer amplification, were obtained. Here immunoSEQ multiplex PCR was the method, and the copy in TCRdb shows in-frame clones only, minus some. V and J calls and clone size come straight from that table; D and trimming were deduced from the DNA. The table lists around 300,000 clones, roughly 90% of them singletons. CDR3 size: 13 residues. After removal of 6 bases from V and 5 bases from J, the junction contained 4 bases not matched to a gene. From germline, CDR1 is MNHNY and CDR2 SVGAGI (reference sequence).

Input material: peripheral blood. The source is a woman under 40 with COVID-19, enrolled during active disease. The chain carries TRBV6-6 and TRBJ1-3; 7 bases line up with TRBD1. DNA of the CDR3: TGTGCCAGCAGCCCGGGACAGCGAAACACCATATATTTT. This gives the protein CASSPGQRNTIYF.